Shown below are 7 T cell receptor beta chains from a single sample sequenced in a study of cytomegalovirus exposure and HLA in healthy donors. The PCR had 60 Vbeta and 13 Jbeta primers. Produced via immunoSEQ multiplex PCR; TCRdb's table is partial and in-frame only. The sample holds 170,000 or so clones, roughly 78% seen once. Input material: PBMCs. The receptors were gathered from a woman aged 40 to 55 in good health and CMV-seronegative.

V gene TRBV28 combines with J gene TRBJ1-1; perhaps TRBD1 as D (6 bases). The CDR3 spans 19 residues. Between the trimmed V and J ends, which lost 6 bases and 0 bases, there was a span of 26 bases. Per germline, CDR1 MDHEN and CDR2 SYDVKM. The CDR3 DNA sequence: TGTGCCAGCAGCAATTCCCTGGGGAGGGGGATAACCATGAACACTGAAGCTTTCTTT. Its translation: CASSNSLGRGITMNTEAFF.

The J gene is TRBJ1-2, the V gene TRBV11-2, with 9 bases that match TRBD1. The length of the CDR3 is 16 residues. V gave up 5 bases and J gave up 3 bases; unmatched junction bases: 10. Germline V gene lookup returns CDR1 SGHAT and CDR2 FQNNGV. CDR3 residues: CASSQTGTGNDYGYTF. DNA of the CDR3: TGTGCCAGCAGCCAGACCGGGACAGGGAACGACTATGGCTACACCTTC.

The chain carries TRBV10-3 and TRBJ1-1; the match to TRBD1 covers 7 bases. The junction had 7 bases not matched to a gene; V was cut back by 2 bases and J by 7 bases. Germline lookup yields CDR1 ENHRY and CDR2 SYGVKD. This CDR3 contains 14 residues. As DNA, the CDR3 is TGTGCCATCAGTGAGAGACAGGGAGGCCGTGAAGCTTTCTTT. It translates to CAISERQGGREAFF.

The CDR3 region has the DNA TGTGCCAGCTCAGACCAGGGACAGGGCAGTCAGCCCCAGCATTTT. Translating it yields CASSDQGQGSQPQHF. This chain joins TRBV18 and TRBJ1-5; TRBD1 matches at 9 bases. Trimming cost V 5 bases and J 6 bases; bases outside gene matches: 8. Germline values: CDR1 KGHSH, CDR2 LQKENI. This CDR3 has 15 amino acids.

This sequence joins TRBV15 and TRBJ2-1; possible D gene TRBD1, 6 bases. Germline V lookup: CDR1 LNHNV, CDR2 YYDKDF (reference sequence). V gave up 4 bases and J gave up 1 base, with 11 bases separating them. The CDR3 sequence is 15 residues long. Written as DNA, the CDR3 is TGTGCCACCAGCATCTACAGGGATTCCTACAATGAGCAGTTCTTC. Amino acids: CATSIYRDSYNEQFF.

The chain combines TRBV16 with TRBJ1-2, with 7 bases matching TRBD1. Trimming at V came to 2 bases and at J to 6 bases, leaving 6 bases not matched to a gene. From germline, CDR1 is KGHSY and CDR2 FQNENV. The CDR3 runs 14 residues. The CDR3 coding sequence is TGTGCCAGCAGCCAACTTTCGGACAGGAATGGCTACACCTTC. It encodes CASSQLSDRNGYTF.

The chain couples TRBV5-4 to TRBJ2-2, with D uncertain. The germline V gene has CDR1 SGHNT and CDR2 YYREEE (reference sequence). Trimming pared 4 bases from V and 4 bases from J, leaving 8 bases between. This CDR3 spans 13 amino acids. This chain's CDR3 is CASSPSSTGELFF. For the CDR3, the DNA is TGTGCCAGCAGCCCGAGTAGCACCGGGGAGCTGTTTTTT.